This T cell receptor (beta chain) is drawn from a study of molecular identifiers for immune sequencing clone quantification. Germline-derived CDR1 and CDR2 are DFQATT and SNEGSKA (reference sequence). This CDR3 spans 14 amino acids. J gave up 4 bases and V 2 bases, and 5 bases lay outside the gene matches. TCRdb re-analysed the PCR reads in MiXCR, keeping a single row per CDR3 protein. The sample has about 640,000 distinct CDR3 sequences, approximately 20% seen once. This clonotype was seen a few times. Researchers sorted naive CD8 T cells as cells that were CD8+CD4-CCR7+CD45RA+. The source of this sequence is a human donor in good health. Some libraries in this study had Jurkat cell RNA spiked in. The genes are TRBV20-1 and TRBJ2-7, with 10 nucleotides matching TRBD2. Sequencing input: naive CD8+ T cells from blood, with Jurkat cell RNA spiked in. Noted subset: FACS-sorted CD8+CD4-CCR7+CD45RA+ naive T cells. The CDR3 is CSARSASGSYEQYF. DNA for the CDR3: TGCAGTGCTAGATCGGCTAGCGGGAGTTACGAGCAGTACTTC.